The clone carrying this T cell receptor (beta chain) was found a few times. Its specificity is not known. Treatment defined: over 15 received Ad26.COV2.S at low or high dose, single or two shots; five or six received placebo; per-sample allocation not given. Repertoires come from day 63 after the first vaccine or placebo injection. The vaccine delivered Wuhan-strain SARS-CoV-2 spike through an Ad26 vector. Assay: immunoSEQ multiplex PCR; the TCRdb copy retains only in-frame clones and omits some. The sample holds 250,000 or so clones, around 88% seen once. Germline V gene data show CDR1 as LGHNA and CDR2 as YNFKEQ. This CDR3 has 11 residues. This entry is derived from a study of Ad26.COV2.S vaccination and SARS-CoV-2 variants. Study as a whole: Intramuscular Ad26.COV2.S at 5x10^10 or 1x10^11 viral particles.

Study outcomes and limitations: Higher spike-specific TCR breadth was found in vaccine recipients than in placebo recipients. Reported post-vaccination CD8+ and CD4+ T cell responses to spike showed substantial breadth.

The chain carries TRBV4-2 and TRBJ1-4, with D possibly TRBD1 on 5 matching bases. The sequence was obtained from a person aged 18-65 years who received the Ad26.COV2.S COVID-19 vaccine or a placebo. This specimen was peripheral blood, taken in a trial of Ad26.COV2.S vaccine versus placebo. CDR3 nucleotides: TGTTGGGGCAGAGCTAATGAAAAACTGTTTTTT. As protein: CWGRANEKLFF.